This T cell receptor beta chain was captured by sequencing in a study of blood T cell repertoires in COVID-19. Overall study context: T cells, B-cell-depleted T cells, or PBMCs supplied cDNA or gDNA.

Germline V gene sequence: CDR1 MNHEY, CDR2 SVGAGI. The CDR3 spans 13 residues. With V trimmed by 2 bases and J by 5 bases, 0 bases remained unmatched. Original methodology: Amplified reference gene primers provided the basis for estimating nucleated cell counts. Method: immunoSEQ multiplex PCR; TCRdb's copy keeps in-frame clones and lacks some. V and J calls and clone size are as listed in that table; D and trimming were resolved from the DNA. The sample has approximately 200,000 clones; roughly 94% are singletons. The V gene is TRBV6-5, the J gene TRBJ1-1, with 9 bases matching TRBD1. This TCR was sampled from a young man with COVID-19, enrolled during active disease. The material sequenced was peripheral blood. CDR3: CASSYGTGTEAFF. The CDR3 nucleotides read TGTGCCAGCAGTTACGGGACAGGGACTGAAGCTTTCTTT.